This T cell receptor beta chain comes out of a study of CD8+CD57+ T cells in acquired aplastic anemia (dated by TCRdb to between 2018 and 2020). Looking at the study overall: A mean of about 3.2 ug of DNA, ranging from roughly 0.2 to 27.4 ug, was extracted from sorted CD4+ and CD8+ cells. CD8+CD57+ expansion was defined as a frequency above the mean frequency observed in healthy subjects.

Genomic DNA served as template for TCR beta VDJ combination and CDR3 sequence profiling. An Illumina HiSeq 2000 was used for TCR repertoire sequencing. In the paper's pipeline: TRBV/TRBJ rearrangement plots, CDR3 size and DJ length profiles, and Simpson's diversity index were used to assess repertoires. The most abundant DNA sequence in the deep sequencing data was taken as the immunodominant clone. CDR3 amino acid sequences were checked for sharing across subjects and were also compared against the VDJdb database and published repertoires. TCRdb ran its own pipeline on the public reads, namely fastp trimming at Q25 and MiXCR clone calling, and kept in-frame beta chains. Rows are unified per CDR3 protein, each entry keeping the most common DNA and genes. The V and J calls shown here were made by TCRdb, not taken from the authors' results. In this sample the table shows 110,000 or so distinct CDR3 sequences, under 60% of which occur a single time. The top ten hold around 27% of the sample.

Flow cytometry had shown CD8+CD57+ cell expansion in the patients selected for sequencing. Every patient had severe acquired aplastic anemia, diagnosed using the International Study of Aplastic Anemia and Agranulocytosis and Camitta criteria. At the time blood was sampled, none of the patients had received any therapy. TCR repertoires of sorted CD4+ and CD8+ blood T cells from severe aplastic anemia patients and healthy subjects were deep-sequenced in the study. In the USA, patient enrollment took place under clinicaltrials.gov protocols 00001620, 01623167, 00001397, 00071045, 00081523 and 00961064. Ficoll-Paque density gradient centrifugation was used to isolate peripheral blood mononuclear cells. Before DNA extraction, CD4+ and CD8+ T cells were sorted with FACS or magnetic beads. The table lists this clonotype with a few counts. Its antigen is unknown. Base qualities are not at hand, and no much larger clone is one base apart.

Broader findings and caveats from the paper: No significant difference in CD8+ Simpson's diversity was found between patients and healthy controls (P=0.060). Roughly 29 CD8+ CDR3 sequences were shared between patients and controls but appeared highly expressed in patients and within their immunodominant clones.

The sequenced sample was sorted CD4+, CD8+, or CD8+CD57+ T cells (not recorded which) from PBMCs. This receptor was identified in a human donor with aplastic anemia.

The CDR3 protein: CATTGGQYNEQFF. The nucleotides read TGTGCCACCACAGGGGGGCAATACAATGAGCAGTTCTTC. The V and J segments used are TRBV24-1 and TRBJ2-1; the D gene is possibly TRBD1, with 7 bases matching. The V and J ends are trimmed by 8 bases and 4 bases, leaving 11 bases between them. CDR1 and CDR2, looked up from the germline V gene, are KGHDR and SFDVKD. The CDR3 goes from the cysteine to the phenylalanine over 13 residues. Kept here is only the CDR3 DNA, which spans 39 bases and is read in frame from base 1.